This T cell receptor beta chain is from a study of cytotoxic CD8 clonotypes in ibrutinib-treated CLL. About the research overall: The cohort had around 10 relapsed/refractory and around 15 treatment-naive patients, some 18 IGHV unmutated. An average of 255,043 productive templates and approximately 91,000 productive rearrangements was obtained per sample.

Cryopreserved PBMCs were the source of approximately 2 micrograms of genomic DNA, which went to TCR beta libraries. Repertoires were generated with immunoSEQ multiplex PCR, while TCRdb's copy carries only in-frame clones and drops some. The sample carries fewer than 400,000 clones, roughly 67% recorded once. The sequence was collected from a human donor with chronic lymphocytic leukemia. The sample consisted of PBMCs, taken after 36 months of ibrutinib treatment.

CDR3 amino acids: CASSMTTGSHGYTF. As DNA, the CDR3 is TGTGCCAGCAGTATGACGACAGGGAGCCATGGCTACACCTTC. The chain has TRBV6-1 and TRBJ1-2; TRBD1 matches at 7 bases. Germline CDR1 is MNHNS and CDR2 is SASEGT. This CDR3 is 14 amino acids long. The V and J ends lost 5 bases and 6 bases, in that order; junction bases with no gene match: 9.